This TCR beta chain was profiled in a study of blood T cell repertoires in COVID-19. The germline V gene encodes CDR1 SGHRS and CDR2 YFSETQ. V was cut by 0 bases and J by 6 bases, with 16 bases left in between. The CDR3 loop spans 15 amino acids. Using immunoSEQ multiplex PCR, the repertoire was profiled, and TCRdb retains in-frame clones only, with some absent. The sample carries 150,000 to 200,000 clones, more than 85% recorded once. This TCR was sampled from a man in his forties with active or convalescent COVID-19. The specimen sequenced was peripheral blood. This chain connects TRBV5-1 to TRBJ2-7; D is possibly TRBD2 (7 bases). CDR3 coding DNA: TGCGCCAGCAGCTTGGAGGGCGGGGGCCTTTCCGAGCAGTACTTC. Residues: CASSLEGGGLSEQYF.